Each of the 2 T cell receptor beta chains below was sequenced from the same sample in a study of CD8 T cells in ankylosing spondylitis. TCRdb called the 5' RACE reads again in MiXCR, with one record for every CDR3 protein. This table holds some 290,000 distinct CDR3 sequences, about 19% found once. Sequenced sample: blood, either unsorted or a sorted T cell fraction (not recorded which). These receptors were obtained from a male donor with ankylosing spondylitis or in good health (not recorded which).

The chain combines TRBV6-1 with TRBJ1-5, with D tentatively TRBD1 (6 bases). The CDR3 has 15 residues. The germline V and J ends were trimmed by 6 bases and 1 base, with 13 bases remaining between them. The V gene's germline CDR1 is MNHNS and CDR2 SASEGT. The CDR3: CASSLRGRSNQPQHF. CDR3 DNA sequence: TGTGCCAGCAGCCTCAGGGGTCGGAGCAATCAGCCCCAGCATTTT.

The chain employs TRBV30 and TRBJ2-3; D might be TRBD1 (6 bases). Germline CDR1 and CDR2: GTSNPN and SVGIG (reference sequence). The CDR3 is made up of 14 amino acids. The V gene lost 2 bases and the J gene lost 3 bases, with 12 bases spanning the gap. The CDR3 coding sequence is TGTGCCTGGAGTTCCTGGGGGCGGACAGATACGCAGTATTTT. As protein: CAWSSWGRTDTQYF.